A selection of T cell receptor beta chains follows, all from one sample in a study of type 1 regulatory T cells. TCRdb re-called the reads with MiXCR, one entry per CDR3 protein. The sample includes roughly 65,000 distinct CDR3 sequences, about 50% of them seen just once. The antigens of these receptors remain unknown. The sequencing input was cultured non-Tr1 T cells, either the whole culture or a sorted T cell fraction (not recorded which). All receptors derive from a human donor in good health. CDR3s include the opening cysteine and the closing phenylalanine or tryptophan. The order of the fields is J gene, CDR3 length, D gene, V gene, clone size, CDR3 DNA, CDR3 protein. D genes are given only for firm matches. Only some rows state a clone size, as once, few, many or a class for expanded clones.

TRBJ2-3	14	TRBD2	TRBV20-1	.	TGCAGTGCTAGAGCGGGGGGGATGGCAGATACGCAGTATTTT	CSARAGGMADTQYF
TRBJ2-1	11	TRBD1	TRBV29-1	.	TGCAGCGTTGAAGCACCGGGACAGGAGTTCTTC	CSVEAPGQEFF
TRBJ1-6	17	.	TRBV28	.	TGTGCCAGCCTTGGGTCTCAAGTCGTGTCCTATAATTCACCCCTCCACTTT	CASLGSQVVSYNSPLHF
TRBJ2-1	16	.	TRBV12-3/TRBV12-4	once	TGTGCCAGCGGAGTGCAGGGGGCGGGGGGCGGAAATGAGCAGTTCTTC	CASGVQGAGGGNEQFF
TRBJ1-1	14	.	TRBV2	.	TGTGCCAGCAGTGAACGGGGGTACAAAGCTGAAGCTTTCTTT	CASSERGYKAEAFF
TRBJ2-2	14	.	TRBV6-6	.	TGTGCCAGCACAGGCAGGGGATTTCCCGGGGAGCTGTTTTTT	CASTGRGFPGELFF
TRBJ1-1	15	.	TRBV18	few	TGTGCCAGCTCACCGGAGAAAAGGCCGAACACTGAAGCTTTCTTT	CASSPEKRPNTEAFF
TRBJ2-7	20	TRBD1	TRBV10-3	few	TGTGCCATCAGTGAGCCCCTAGAAAGGACGGACAGGGGAGGCCCCTACGAGCAGTACTTC	CAISEPLERTDRGGPYEQYF
TRBJ1-5	16	.	TRBV15	few	TGTGCCACCAGCAGAGAAGGTTCAGGGGATGATCAGCCCCAGCATTTT	CATSREGSGDDQPQHF
TRBJ2-4	15	.	TRBV7-9	.	TGTGCCAGCAGCTTTGTATTTGGAGCCAAAAACATTCAGTACTTC	CASSFVFGAKNIQYF
TRBJ1-4	15	TRBD1	TRBV7-2	.	TGTGCCAGCAGCTTAAGCACAGGGGGTGCTGAAAAACTGTTTTTT	CASSLSTGGAEKLFF
TRBJ1-6	14	.	TRBV6-1	.	TGTGCCAGCAGCGAGGGCGGATTCGGGGCACCCCTCCACTTT	CASSEGGFGAPLHF
TRBJ2-5	17	.	TRBV6-4	.	TGTGCCAGCAGTGAGAAAAGGCAGGTGGGGTCACAAGAGACCCAGTACTTC	CASSEKRQVGSQETQYF
TRBJ2-7	14	TRBD1	TRBV20-1	.	TGCAGTGCCACACCGGGACAGGGTATCGACGAGCAGTACTTC	CSATPGQGIDEQYF
TRBJ2-5	14	.	TRBV7-9	.	TGTGCCAGCAGGTCCCGGGGCCCTAAAGAGACCCAGTACTTC	CASRSRGPKETQYF
TRBJ1-1	14	.	TRBV29-1	.	TGCAGCTTCCGGGACGGAGTAATGAACACTAAAGCTTTCTTT	CSFRDGVMNTKAFF
TRBJ2-7	15	.	TRBV27	few	TGTGCCAGCAGTTCCTCCGGACAGCGGACCTACGAGCAGTACTTC	CASSSSGQRTYEQYF
TRBJ2-1	12	.	TRBV19	.	TGTGCCAGTAGTATGCTTCCCAATGAGCAGTTCTTC	CASSMLPNEQFF
TRBJ1-1	18	TRBD1	TRBV10-3	.	TGTGCCATCAGCCATCGCCGGGACAGGGGGGCTATGAACACTGAAGCTTTCTTT	CAISHRRDRGAMNTEAFF
TRBJ1-3	15	.	TRBV7-9	once	TGTGCCAGCAGCTTAGACCAGGGAAGTTGGAACACCATATATTTT	CASSLDQGSWNTIYF
TRBJ2-1	15	TRBD2	TRBV20-1	once	TGCAGTGCTACCCGTCTAGCGGGGGTTTCCAATGAGCAGTTCTTC	CSATRLAGVSNEQFF
TRBJ2-5	17	.	TRBV11-3	.	TGTGCCAGCAGCTTAGTCAGTCGGGCAGCAGGACAAGAGACCCAGTACTTC	CASSLVSRAAGQETQYF
TRBJ1-6	13	.	TRBV20-1	medium-sized	TGCAGTGCTAGAGCCGGGACATCTTCACCCCTCCACTTT	CSARAGTSSPLHF
TRBJ1-1	13	.	TRBV11-2	medium-sized	TGTGCCAGCAGCTTGCAGAAGAACACTGAAGCTTTCTTT	CASSLQKNTEAFF
TRBJ2-1	13	.	TRBV28	few	TGTGCCAGCAGTGGCCGGGGGCTCCCCATACACTTCTTC	CASSGRGLPIHFF
TRBJ1-5	16	TRBD1	TRBV28	.	TGTGCCAGCAGTCTCCAGGGGGCGGGGAGCAATCAGCCCCAGCATTTT	CASSLQGAGSNQPQHF
TRBJ1-3	11	.	TRBV29-1	.	TGCAGCGCCCGCTGGGGAAACACCATATATTTT	CSARWGNTIYF
TRBJ1-3	16	TRBD1	TRBV4-1	.	TGCGCCAGCAGCCGAGAGGGACAGCTCTCTGGAAACACCATATATTTT	CASSREGQLSGNTIYF
TRBJ1-5	15	TRBD1	TRBV24-1	.	TGTGCCACCAGTGATGGGACAGGGGGCAATCAGCCCCAGCATTTT	CATSDGTGGNQPQHF
TRBJ2-7	17	TRBD2	TRBV3-1	.	TGTGCCAGCAGCCAGCGGACTAGCGGGGCCTCTACCTACGAGCAGTACTTC	CASSQRTSGASTYEQYF
TRBJ1-4	15	.	TRBV20-1	.	TGCAGTGCCCCCCCGAGCCTAACCCCTAATGAAAAACTGTTTTTT	CSAPPSLTPNEKLFF
TRBJ1-5	13	.	TRBV6-5	.	TGTGCCAGCACCACCCCGGGGGCTGATACGCAGCATTTT	CASTTPGADTQHF
TRBJ2-1	20	TRBD2	TRBV2	.	TGTGCCAGCAGTGGGGTCATTTCGGAACTCGGGGGGGATCGGGACAATGAGCAGTTCTTC	CASSGVISELGGDRDNEQFF
TRBJ2-7	14	.	TRBV7-9	.	TGTGCCAGCAGCCCGATGCGGGGGCCCTACGAGCAGTACTTC	CASSPMRGPYEQYF
TRBJ1-1	13	.	TRBV18	.	TGTGCCAGCTCACCACTCAGGGACACTGAAGCTTTCTTT	CASSPLRDTEAFF
TRBJ2-1	14	TRBD1	TRBV3-1	.	TGTGCCACTAGAGGACAGGACTTCTACAATGAGCAGTTCTTC	CATRGQDFYNEQFF
TRBJ1-5	17	TRBD1	TRBV6-1	few	TGTGCCAGCAGTGAAGCGCTGGGACAGGGTGGCAATCAGCCCCAGCATTTT	CASSEALGQGGNQPQHF
TRBJ2-5	16	TRBD2	TRBV4-1	once	TGCGCCAGCAGCCAAGGGGGGGGGTACAAACAAGAGACCCAGTACTTC	CASSQGGGYKQETQYF
TRBJ2-7	15	TRBD1	TRBV20-1	.	TGCAGTGCTAGAGGACAGGGGGCGACCTCCTTCGAGCAGTACTTC	CSARGQGATSFEQYF
TRBJ2-5	16	TRBD2	TRBV5-1	.	TGCGCCAGCAGCTTGGGTTCTAGCGGGGCCCAAGAGACCCAGTACTTC	CASSLGSSGAQETQYF